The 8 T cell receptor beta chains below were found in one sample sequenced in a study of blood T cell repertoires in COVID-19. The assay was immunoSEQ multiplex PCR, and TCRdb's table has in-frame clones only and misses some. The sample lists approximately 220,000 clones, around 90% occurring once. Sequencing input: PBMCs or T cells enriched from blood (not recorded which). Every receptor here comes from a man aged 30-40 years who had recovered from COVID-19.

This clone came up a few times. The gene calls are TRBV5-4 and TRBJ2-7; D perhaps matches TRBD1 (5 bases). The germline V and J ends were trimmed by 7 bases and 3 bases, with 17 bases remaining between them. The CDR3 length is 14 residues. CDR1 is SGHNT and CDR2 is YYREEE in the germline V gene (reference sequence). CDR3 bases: TGTGCCAGCTCCATTGAAAGGGGTTTCTACGAGCAGTACTTC. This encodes CASSIERGFYEQYF.

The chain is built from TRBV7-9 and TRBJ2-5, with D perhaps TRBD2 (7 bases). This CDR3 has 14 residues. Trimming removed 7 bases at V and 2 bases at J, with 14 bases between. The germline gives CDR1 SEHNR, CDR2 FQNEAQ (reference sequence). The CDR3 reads CASKGGGGQETQYF. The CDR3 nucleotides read TGTGCCAGCAAAGGAGGGGGAGGGCAAGAGACCCAGTACTTC.

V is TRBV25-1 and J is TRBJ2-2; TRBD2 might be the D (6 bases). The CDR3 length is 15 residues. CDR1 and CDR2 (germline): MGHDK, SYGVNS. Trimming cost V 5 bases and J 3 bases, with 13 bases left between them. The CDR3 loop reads CASSRSGVDTGELFF. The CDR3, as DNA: TGTGCCAGCAGTCGATCGGGGGTGGACACCGGGGAGCTGTTTTTT.

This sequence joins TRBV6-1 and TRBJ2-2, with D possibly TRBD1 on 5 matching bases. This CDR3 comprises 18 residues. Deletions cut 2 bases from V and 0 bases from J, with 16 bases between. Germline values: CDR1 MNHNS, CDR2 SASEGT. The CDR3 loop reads CASSERHVRGANTGELFF. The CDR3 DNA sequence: TGTGCCAGCAGTGAAAGACACGTTAGGGGCGCGAACACCGGGGAGCTGTTTTTT.

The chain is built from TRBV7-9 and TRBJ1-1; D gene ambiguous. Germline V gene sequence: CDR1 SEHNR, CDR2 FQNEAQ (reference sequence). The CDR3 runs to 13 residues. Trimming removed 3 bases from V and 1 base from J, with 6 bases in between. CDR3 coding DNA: TGTGCCAGCAGCTTGGAGGGGAACACTGAAGCTTTCTTT. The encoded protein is CASSLEGNTEAFF.

In DNA, the CDR3 is TGTGCCAGCAGCTTATCGGGACAGGCCCAAAGGGATGAGCAGTTCTTC. This encodes CASSLSGQAQRDEQFF. The chain is built from TRBV5-8 and TRBJ2-1, with TRBD1 matching over 8 bases. The ends lost 2 bases at V and 8 bases at J; junction bases unmatched: 12. In germline, CDR1 is SGHTS, CDR2 YDEGEE. This CDR3 has 16 residues. Filled out from reference TRBV5-8 and TRBJ2-1, the complete variable domain reads EAGVTQSPTHLIKTRGQQATLRCSPISGHTSVYWYQQALGLGLQFLLWYDEGEERNRGNFPPRFSGRQFPNYSSELNVNALELEDSALYLCASSLSGQAQRDEQFFGPGTRLTVL.

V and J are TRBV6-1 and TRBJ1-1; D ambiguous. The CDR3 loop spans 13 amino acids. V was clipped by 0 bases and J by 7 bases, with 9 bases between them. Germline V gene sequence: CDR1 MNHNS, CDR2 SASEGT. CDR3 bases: TGTGCCAGCAGTGAAGCCCCACAGCTTGAAGCTTTCTTT. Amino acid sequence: CASSEAPQLEAFF.

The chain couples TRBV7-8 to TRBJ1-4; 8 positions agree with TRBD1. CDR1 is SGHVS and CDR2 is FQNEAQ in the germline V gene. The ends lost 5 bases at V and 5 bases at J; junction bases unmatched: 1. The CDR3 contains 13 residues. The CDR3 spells CASSRQGNEKLFF. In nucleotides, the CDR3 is TGTGCCAGCAGCCGACAGGGGAATGAAAAACTGTTTTTT.